A single sample gave rise to the 30 T cell receptor beta chains below, sequenced in a study of technical replicates of blood from several donors. Sequencing used immunoSEQ multiplex PCR; TCRdb keeps in-frame clones, though not all of them. The profile covers roughly 68,000 clones, with roughly 92% appearing a single time and about 0.38% taken by the ten largest. The sequenced material came from T cells isolated from PBMCs. The receptors originated from a human donor in good health.

The CDR3 nucleotides are TGTGCCAGCAGCTCACCTAGATTAGACAGAGATAACACTGAAGCTTTCTTT. Translated, it gives CASSSPRLDRDNTEAFF. V is TRBV9 and J is TRBJ1-1; D is possibly TRBD1 (5 bases). V lost 4 bases, J lost 2 bases, and 21 bases lay in between. Germline loops: CDR1 SGDLS, CDR2 YYNGEE. The CDR3 totals 17 residues.

The chain has TRBV21-1 and TRBJ1-5; the D call TRBD1 from the table was never checked on the DNA. TRBV21-1 is a known pseudogene. The CDR3 is 17 amino acids. The CDR3 sequence is CASLLVPGGSSNQPQHF. CDR3 in DNA: TGTGCCAGCCTACTCGTACCAGGGGGATCGAGCAATCAGCCCCAGCATTTT.

This clone was seen just once. The chain joins TRBV28 to TRBJ2-7, with 10 bases identical to TRBD1. Trimming at V came to 5 bases and at J to 3 bases, leaving 4 bases not matched to a gene. The length of the CDR3 is 14 residues. The V gene's germline CDR1 is MDHEN and CDR2 SYDVKM. The CDR3 nucleotides read TGTGCCAGCAGTCCCTGGACAGGGGGCTACGAGCAGTACTTC. It specifies CASSPWTGGYEQYF.

This sequence joins TRBV21-1 and TRBJ2-5; the D segment call TRBD1 is taken from the table without a DNA check. TRBV21-1 is noted as a pseudogene. This CDR3 is 18 amino acids long. The CDR3 DNA follows: TGTGCCAGCAGCAAAGCGCCGGACAGGGGGGCCCGGCAAGAGACCCAGTACTTC. Translated, it gives CASSKAPDRGARQETQYF.

This sequence joins TRBV13 and TRBJ2-7; TRBD1 aligns across 10 bases. The trim removed 5 bases at V and 2 bases at J, leaving 3 bases unmatched. The germline CDR1 and CDR2 sequences are PRHDT and FYEKMQ (reference sequence). The CDR3 covers 14 residues. For the CDR3, the DNA is TGTGCCAGCAGCGGGACAGGGGTCCCCTACGAGCAGTACTTC. It specifies CASSGTGVPYEQYF.

The chain couples TRBV11-3 to TRBJ1-2, with 8 bases that match TRBD1. V shed 5 bases, J shed 7 bases, and the junction held 15 bases outside the gene matches. Germline V gene data show CDR1 as SGHNT and CDR2 as YENEEA. This CDR3 contains 16 residues. DNA for the CDR3: TGTGCCAGCAGCCCGGGTTGGACAGGGCAGCATAGTGGCTACACCTTC. Encoded protein: CASSPGWTGQHSGYTF.

The rearrangement links TRBV28 to TRBJ2-7, with 8 bases matching TRBD2. The CDR3 extends over 15 amino acids. Per germline, CDR1 MDHEN and CDR2 SYDVKM. V lost 1 base, J lost 1 base, and 3 bases stayed unmatched. The CDR3 reads CASSLSLAVSYEQYF. CDR3 nucleotide sequence: TGTGCCAGCAGTTTATCACTAGCGGTTTCCTACGAGCAGTACTTC. The whole variable domain, remainder taken from reference TRBV28 and TRBJ2-7, is DVKVTQSSRYLVKRTGEKVFLECVQDMDHENMFWYRQDPGLGLRLIYFSYDVKMKEKGDIPEGYSVSREKKERFSLILESASTNQTSMYLCASSLSLAVSYEQYFGPGTRLTVT.

The chain recombines TRBV19 with TRBJ2-3, with 9 bases fitting TRBD2. The CDR3 is 15 residues long. V trimming: 4 bases; J trimming: 2 bases; junction bases outside the gene matches: 4. Germline values: CDR1 LNHDA, CDR2 SQIVND (reference sequence). The CDR3: CASSTASGDTDTQYF. The CDR3 DNA reads TGTGCCAGTAGTACAGCTAGCGGGGACACAGATACGCAGTATTTT.

A single count supports this clone. The chain links TRBV19 to TRBJ1-2; a weak D match, TRBD1 (6 bases). Germline V lookup: CDR1 LNHDA, CDR2 SQIVND (reference sequence). The V end was cut by 6 bases, the J end by 4 bases, with 15 bases between. The CDR3 runs to 14 residues. The CDR3 region has the DNA TGTGCCAGTAGCAGACAGGTTTCTGCCTATGGCTACACCTTC. This sequence encodes CASSRQVSAYGYTF.

The chain combines TRBV5-4 with TRBJ2-7; TRBD2 matches 13 bases. The germline V gene has CDR1 SGHNT and CDR2 YYREEE (reference sequence). The CDR3 has 15 residues. After removal of 4 bases from V and 7 bases from J, the junction contained 8 bases not matched to a gene. The CDR3 loop is CASSGTSGDSREQYF. The DNA for the CDR3 is TGTGCCAGCAGCGGGACTAGCGGGGACTCTCGGGAGCAGTACTTC. Together with reference TRBV5-4 and TRBJ2-7, the CDR3 gives the full variable domain: ETGVTQSPTHLIKTRGQQVTLRCSSQSGHNTVSWYQQALGQGPQFIFQYYREEENGRGNFPPRFSGLQFPNYSSELNVNALELDDSALYLCASSGTSGDSREQYFGPGTRLTVT.

V and J are TRBV7-9 and TRBJ2-7, with a weak D call TRBD2 (5 bases). Trimming cost V 0 bases and J 2 bases, with 8 bases left between them. Germline V gene data show CDR1 as SEHNR and CDR2 as FQNEAQ (reference sequence). The CDR3 contains 14 residues. The CDR3 sequence is CASSLAGDPYEQYF. As DNA, the CDR3 is TGTGCCAGCAGCTTAGCGGGAGACCCCTACGAGCAGTACTTC.

The chain carries TRBV29-1 and TRBJ1-4; D not certain. The germline CDR1 and CDR2 sequences are SQVTM and ANQGSEA. Between the trimmed V and J ends, which lost 3 bases and 6 bases, there was a span of 5 bases. The CDR3 totals 11 residues. The CDR3 DNA sequence: TGCAGCGTTGAGGAGTATGAAAAACTGTTTTTT. Translated, it gives CSVEEYEKLFF. The entire variable domain, with the rest obtained from reference TRBV29-1 and TRBJ1-4, is as follows: SAVISQKPSRDICQRGTSLTIQCQVDSQVTMMFWYRQQPGQSLTLIATANQGSEATYESGFVIDKFPISRPNLTFSTLTVSNMSPEDSSIYLCSVEEYEKLFFGSGTQLSVL.

The chain carries TRBV6-4 and TRBJ2-3, with D hard to call. The CDR3 is made up of 14 amino acids. Trimming removed 3 bases from V and 3 bases from J, with 10 bases in between. Germline CDR1 and CDR2: MRHNA and SNTAGT. The CDR3 region has the DNA TGTGCCAGCAGTGAACGGCTAGAAACAGATACGCAGTATTTT. The encoded protein is CASSERLETDTQYF.

CDR3 coding DNA: TGCGCCAGCGGACCGGGACAGGGATTAAGGAAAGAGACCCAGTACTTC. This translates into CASGPGQGLRKETQYF. The chain is built from TRBV5-1 and TRBJ2-5; 9 bases fit TRBD1. The germline V gene encodes CDR1 SGHRS and CDR2 YFSETQ. J was trimmed by 3 bases and V by 7 bases; bases with no gene match: 13. CDR3 size: 16 residues.

The chain joins TRBV19 to TRBJ2-2; 8 bases are a match to TRBD1. Per germline, CDR1 LNHDA and CDR2 SQIVND (reference sequence). The CDR3 contains 15 residues. The junction had 1 base not matched to a gene; V was cut back by 3 bases and J by 1 base. CDR3 sequence (DNA): TGTGCCAGTAGTATGGGGACAGGGAACACCGGGGAGCTGTTTTTT. This sequence encodes CASSMGTGNTGELFF.

This rearrangement joins TRBV5-8 to TRBJ1-2; D unresolved. The CDR3 is made up of 17 amino acids. The ends were cut back, 0 bases at V and 5 bases at J, with 20 bases in the middle. In germline, CDR1 is SGHTS, CDR2 YDEGEE. CDR3: CASSLVRGIHLFYGYTF. The CDR3 DNA follows: TGTGCCAGCAGCTTGGTTCGGGGTATCCATCTATTTTATGGCTACACCTTC.

V is TRBV4-1 and J is TRBJ2-5; 10 bases align to TRBD2. CDR3 length: 15 amino acids. V was clipped by 5 bases and J by 2 bases; unmatched bases: 5. Germline lookup yields CDR1 MGHRA and CDR2 YSYEKL. CDR3 amino acids: CASSILAGLQETQYF. The CDR3 DNA is TGCGCCAGCAGCATACTAGCGGGGTTACAAGAGACCCAGTACTTC.

The CDR3 nucleotides read TGTGCCAGCAGCAAAATGACAGGGGTGCCTTATGGCTACACCTTC. Its protein product is CASSKMTGVPYGYTF. V is TRBV14 and J is TRBJ1-2, with 8 bases that match TRBD1. Germline values: CDR1 SGHDN, CDR2 FVKESK. Losses at the gene ends were 5 bases for V and 5 bases for J; bases not matched to a gene: 10. CDR3 length: 15 amino acids. The variable domain in full, completed from reference TRBV14 and TRBJ1-2, reads EAGVTQFPSHSVIEKGQTVTLRCDPISGHDNLYWYRRVMGKEIKFLLHFVKESKQDESGMPNNRFLAERTGGTYSTLKVQPAELEDSGVYFCASSKMTGVPYGYTFGSGTRLTVV.

This clone was detected once. This sequence joins TRBV5-1 and TRBJ2-7; TRBD2 is a possible D gene (6 bases). The CDR3 runs 14 residues. With 0 bases removed from V and 0 bases from J, the gap between germline ends came to 7 bases. Germline lookup yields CDR1 SGHRS and CDR2 YFSETQ. In nucleotides, the CDR3 is TGCGCCAGCAGCTTGGTCGGGAGCTCCTACGAGCAGTACTTC. This codes for CASSLVGSSYEQYF.

This chain links TRBV18 with TRBJ1-1; 10 bases match TRBD1. V was clipped by 3 bases and J by 7 bases; unmatched bases: 5. The CDR3 length is 14 residues. Germline V gene lookup returns CDR1 KGHSH and CDR2 LQKENI. CDR3 nucleotide sequence: TGTGCCAGCTCACCGACAGGGGGCGCCTTTGAAGCTTTCTTT. The encoded protein is CASSPTGGAFEAFF. The whole variable domain, filled in from reference TRBV18 and TRBJ1-1, reads NAGVMQNPRHLVRRRGQEARLRCSPMKGHSHVYWYRQLPEEGLKFMVYLQKENIIDESGMPKERFSAEFPKEGPSILRIQQVVRGDSAAYFCASSPTGGAFEAFFGQGTRLTVV.

The count of this clone is one. The chain has TRBV4-1 and TRBJ2-1; 7 nucleotides line up with TRBD2. The V gene's germline CDR1 is MGHRA and CDR2 YSYEKL. This CDR3 region has 15 residues. The trim removed 4 bases at V and 1 base at J, leaving 4 bases unmatched. CDR3 sequence (DNA): TGCGCCAGCAGCCTTTATAGCGGGTCCTACAATGAGCAGTTCTTC. This gives the protein CASSLYSGSYNEQFF.

CDR3 in DNA: TGTGCCATCAGTTCGCGGGAGGGCTACGAGCAGTACTTC. Residues: CAISSREGYEQYF. This sequence joins TRBV10-3 and TRBJ2-7; 9 nucleotides match TRBD2. The V gene's germline CDR1 is ENHRY and CDR2 SYGVKD. The CDR3 loop spans 13 amino acids. V shed 5 bases and J 3 bases; nucleotides not matched to a gene: 2.

V gene TRBV4-1 combines with J gene TRBJ1-1, with unresolved D. V was trimmed by 0 bases and J by 1 base, leaving 9 bases between them. Germline CDR1 MGHRA, CDR2 YSYEKL. The CDR3 covers 15 residues. CDR3 DNA sequence: TGCGCCAGCAGCCAAGAAAGGGAGGAGAACACTGAAGCTTTCTTT. Translated: CASSQEREENTEAFF.

The V and J genes are TRBV11-2 and TRBJ2-1; D is unresolved. Germline CDR1 SGHAT, CDR2 FQNNGV. The CDR3 runs to 15 residues. Trimming shortened V by 1 base and J by 3 bases, and 10 bases separated the two germline ends. As DNA, the CDR3 is TGTGCCAGCAGCTTAGCCCGACTGATCTACAATGAGCAGTTCTTC. Encoded protein: CASSLARLIYNEQFF.

The chain joins TRBV30 to TRBJ2-1; 10 positions agree with TRBD2. Germline values: CDR1 GTSNPN, CDR2 SVGIG (reference sequence). This CDR3 is built from 18 residues. Trimming at V came to 0 bases and at J to 1 base, leaving 9 bases not matched to a gene. Here the CDR3 reads CAWSVHRLAGYSYNEQFF. As DNA, the CDR3 is TGTGCCTGGAGTGTACACCGACTAGCGGGCTATTCCTACAATGAGCAGTTCTTC.

V and J are TRBV2 and TRBJ1-4; D may be TRBD1 (5 bases). Trimming left V 4 bases short and J 3 bases short, with 15 bases between. The CDR3 is made up of 16 amino acids. The germline CDR1 and CDR2 sequences are SNHLY and FYNNEI. The CDR3 DNA sequence: TGTGCCAGCAGTGCCACAATCAGGGTTCCTAATGAAAAACTGTTTTTT. Its protein product is CASSATIRVPNEKLFF.

V gene TRBV11-1 combines with J gene TRBJ2-3; 7 bases map to TRBD2. Losses at the gene ends were 5 bases for V and 9 bases for J; bases not matched to a gene: 17. This CDR3 contains 16 residues. Germline V gene sequence: CDR1 SGHAT, CDR2 FQDESV (reference sequence). CDR3 sequence (DNA): TGTGCCAGCAGCCTTCCGCCCCGAGACATACTAGCGACGCAGTATTTT. It codes for CASSLPPRDILATQYF.

J is TRBJ1-1 and V is TRBV19; perhaps TRBD1 as D (5 bases). Germline CDR1 LNHDA, CDR2 SQIVND (reference sequence). The CDR3 spans 13 residues. The V and J ends lost 9 bases and 0 bases respectively, with 11 bases between them. DNA of the CDR3: TGTGCCAGCCGGGGGGGGTTGAACACTGAAGCTTTCTTT. Translated: CASRGGLNTEAFF. Together with reference TRBV19 and TRBJ1-1, the CDR3 gives the full variable domain: DGGITQSPKYLFRKEGQNVTLSCEQNLNHDAMYWYRQDPGQGLRLIYYSQIVNDFQKGDIAEGYSVSREKKESFPLTVTSAQKNPTAFYLCASRGGLNTEAFFGQGTRLTVV.

This rearrangement joins TRBV7-9 to TRBJ2-2; TRBD1 matches at 9 bases. The V segment lost 5 bases and the J segment 1 base; nucleotides outside the gene matches: 14. The CDR3 length is 19 residues. Germline lookup yields CDR1 SEHNR and CDR2 FQNEAQ (reference sequence). CDR3 DNA: TGTGCCAGCAGCCCCAATAGAGAGGGACAGGGTCAGAACACCGGGGAGCTGTTTTTT. It yields the protein CASSPNREGQGQNTGELFF.

This clone has a single count. This sequence joins TRBV28 and TRBJ1-3, with a weak D call TRBD1 (5 bases). CDR3 length: 14 residues. Trimming pared 2 bases from V and 1 base from J, leaving 6 bases between. Per the germline V gene, CDR1 is MDHEN and CDR2 is SYDVKM. The CDR3 DNA sequence: TGTGCCAGCAGTTTACCAGGGTCTGGAAACACCATATATTTT. It yields the protein CASSLPGSGNTIYF.